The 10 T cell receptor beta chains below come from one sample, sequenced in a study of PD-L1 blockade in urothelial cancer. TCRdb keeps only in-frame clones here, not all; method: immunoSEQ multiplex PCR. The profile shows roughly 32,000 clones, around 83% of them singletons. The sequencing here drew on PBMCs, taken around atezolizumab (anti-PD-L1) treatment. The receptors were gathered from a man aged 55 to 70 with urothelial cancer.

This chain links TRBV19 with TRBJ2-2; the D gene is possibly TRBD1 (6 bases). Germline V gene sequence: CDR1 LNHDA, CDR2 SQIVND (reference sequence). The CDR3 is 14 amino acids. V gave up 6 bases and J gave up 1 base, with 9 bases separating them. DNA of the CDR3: TGTGCCAGTAGCAGGGGATGGAACACCGGGGAGCTGTTTTTT. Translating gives CASSRGWNTGELFF.

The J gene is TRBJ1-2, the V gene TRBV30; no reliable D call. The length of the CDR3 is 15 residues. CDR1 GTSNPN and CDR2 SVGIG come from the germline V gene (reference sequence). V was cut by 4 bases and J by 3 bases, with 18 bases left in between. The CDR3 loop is CAWTVRRTDYYGYTF. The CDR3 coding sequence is TGTGCCTGGACCGTACGCCGGACTGACTACTATGGCTACACCTTC.

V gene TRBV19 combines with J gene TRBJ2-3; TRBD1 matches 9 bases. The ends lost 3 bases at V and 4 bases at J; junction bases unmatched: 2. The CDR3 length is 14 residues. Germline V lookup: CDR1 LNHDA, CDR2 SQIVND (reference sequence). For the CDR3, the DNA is TGTGCCAGTAGTATCGGACAGGGGCCAGATACGCAGTATTTT. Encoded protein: CASSIGQGPDTQYF. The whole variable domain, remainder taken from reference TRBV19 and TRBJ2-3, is DGGITQSPKYLFRKEGQNVTLSCEQNLNHDAMYWYRQDPGQGLRLIYYSQIVNDFQKGDIAEGYSVSREKKESFPLTVTSAQKNPTAFYLCASSIGQGPDTQYFGPGTRLTVL.

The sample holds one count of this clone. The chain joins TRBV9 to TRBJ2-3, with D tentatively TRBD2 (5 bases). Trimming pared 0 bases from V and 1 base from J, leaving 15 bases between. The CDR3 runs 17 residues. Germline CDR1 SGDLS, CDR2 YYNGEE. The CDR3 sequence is CASSVVPAGAGTDTQYF. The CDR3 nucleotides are TGTGCCAGCAGCGTAGTCCCGGCGGGCGCTGGCACAGATACGCAGTATTTT.

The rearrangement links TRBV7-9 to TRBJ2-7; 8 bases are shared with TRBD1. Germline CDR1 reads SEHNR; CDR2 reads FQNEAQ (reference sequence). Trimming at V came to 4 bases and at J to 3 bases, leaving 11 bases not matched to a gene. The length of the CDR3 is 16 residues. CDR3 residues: CASSSPRRQGIYEQYF. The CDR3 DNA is TGTGCCAGCAGCTCACCCCGTCGACAGGGGATCTACGAGCAGTACTTC.

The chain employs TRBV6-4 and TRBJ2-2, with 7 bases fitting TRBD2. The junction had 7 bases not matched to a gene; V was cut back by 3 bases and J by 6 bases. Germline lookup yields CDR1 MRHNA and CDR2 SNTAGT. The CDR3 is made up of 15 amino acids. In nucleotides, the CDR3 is TGTGCCAGCAGTGAAAGGGCGGGAGAGGCCGGGGAGCTGTTTTTT. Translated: CASSERAGEAGELFF.

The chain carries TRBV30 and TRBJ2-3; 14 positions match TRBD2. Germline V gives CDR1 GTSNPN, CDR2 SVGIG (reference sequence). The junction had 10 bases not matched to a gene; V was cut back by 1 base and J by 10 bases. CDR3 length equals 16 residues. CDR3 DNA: TGTGCCTGGAGTGGGACAACCGGGACTAGCGGGGGTTCGCAGTATTTT. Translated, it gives CAWSGTTGTSGGSQYF.

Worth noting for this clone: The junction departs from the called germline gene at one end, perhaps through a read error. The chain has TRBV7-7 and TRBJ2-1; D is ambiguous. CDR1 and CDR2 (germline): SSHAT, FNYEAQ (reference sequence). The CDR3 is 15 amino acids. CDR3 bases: TGTGCTAGCAGCTTAGGTAGCACCTCCTACAATGAGCAGTTCTTC. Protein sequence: CASSLGSTSYNEQFF.

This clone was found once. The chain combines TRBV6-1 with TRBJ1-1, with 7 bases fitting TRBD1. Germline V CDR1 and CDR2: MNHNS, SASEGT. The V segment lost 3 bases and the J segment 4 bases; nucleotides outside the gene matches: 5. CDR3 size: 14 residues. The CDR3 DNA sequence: TGTGCCAGCAGTGAGGTCCCAGGGGGCACTGAAGCTTTCTTT. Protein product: CASSEVPGGTEAFF.

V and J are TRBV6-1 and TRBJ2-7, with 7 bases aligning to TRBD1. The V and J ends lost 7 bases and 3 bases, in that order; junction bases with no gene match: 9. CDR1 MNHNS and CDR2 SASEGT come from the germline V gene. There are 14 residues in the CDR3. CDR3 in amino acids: CASTLQGVDYEQYF. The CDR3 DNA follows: TGTGCCAGCACCCTCCAGGGGGTTGACTACGAGCAGTACTTC.